The 2 T cell receptor beta chains listed next were all sequenced from one sample in a study of blood T cell repertoires in COVID-19. This table comes from immunoSEQ multiplex PCR, and its TCRdb copy is limited to in-frame clones, with some not included. Of 250,000 to 300,000 clones listed, about nine tenths were seen once; the top ten hold about 11%. The sample comprised peripheral blood. Every receptor here comes from a woman aged 30 to 39 with COVID-19, enrolled during active disease.

This clone was observed a handful of times. The rearrangement uses TRBV7-2 and TRBJ1-4, with TRBD1 as a possible D gene (5 bases). CDR1 and CDR2 (germline): SGHTA, FQGNSA. The germline V and J ends were trimmed by 4 bases and 7 bases, with 19 bases remaining between them. The CDR3 loop spans 16 amino acids. The CDR3: CASSYLPTVRGEKLFF. For the CDR3, the DNA is TGTGCCAGCAGCTACCTCCCGACAGTCCGTGGTGAAAAACTGTTTTTT.

The genes are TRBV30 and TRBJ1-1, with TRBD1 as a possible D gene (6 bases). The CDR3 consists of 11 residues. CDR1 and CDR2 (germline): GTSNPN, SVGIG (reference sequence). Trimming pared 5 bases from V and 5 bases from J, leaving 9 bases between. The DNA of the CDR3 is TGTGCCTGGGCCAGGGGAACTGAAGCTTTCTTT. Protein: CAWARGTEAFF.